This T cell receptor (beta chain) was sequenced during a study of blood T cell repertoires in COVID-19. On the study more broadly: Samples taken during acute and convalescent COVID-19 were collected in the United States, Italy and Spain. The analysed material was cDNA or gDNA that came from T cells, B-cell-depleted T cells, or PBMCs.

Sequencing used immunoSEQ multiplex PCR; TCRdb keeps in-frame clones, though not all of them. The sample shows roughly 250,000 clones, 87% of them seen only once. V was cut by 6 bases and J by 0 bases, with 9 bases left in between. CDR1 and CDR2 from the germline V gene are SNHLY and FYNNEI. The CDR3 is 14 residues long. Source material: peripheral blood. This sequence joins TRBV2 and TRBJ1-5, with no clear D. The sequence was collected from a man between 60 and 75 years old who had recovered from COVID-19. This CDR3 reads CASRPRVSNQPQHF. CDR3 sequence (DNA): TGTGCCAGCAGGCCGAGGGTTAGCAATCAGCCCCAGCATTTT.